The 12 T cell receptor beta chains listed next were all sequenced from one sample in a study of human T cells and chemical hapten exposure. Documented time point: patch test 1, 2 weeks after DPC sensitization. Treatment reported: therapeutic diphenylcyclopropenone sensitization with weekly scalp DPC. Via MiXCR, TCRdb re-called the RACE reads, giving one row per CDR3 protein. Of about 70,000 distinct CDR3 sequences in the sample, more than 8% were seen once. Here the sequenced sample was whole blood, taken in connection with sensitization to the hapten diphenylcyclopropenone (DPC). These receptors were obtained from a woman in her forties with alopecia areata. Some clones in this sample may be carry-over from other donors' samples.

This clonotype was counted ten times or more. The J gene is TRBJ1-4, the V gene TRBV3-1; D is undetermined. The CDR3 runs 14 residues. CDR1 LGHDT and CDR2 YNNKEL come from the germline V gene (reference sequence). V dropped 6 bases and J dropped 8 bases, with 16 bases sitting between them. As DNA, the CDR3 is TGTGCCAGCAGGCATAGGACCAAAGGGGAAAAACTGTTTTTT. This gives the protein CASRHRTKGEKLFF.

This clonotype was counted many times. The V gene is TRBV6-2 or TRBV6-3, the J gene TRBJ1-1, with D unclear. The CDR3 runs 12 residues. Trimming removed 5 bases at V and 3 bases at J, with 7 bases between. CDR1 and CDR2 (germline): MNHEY, SVGEGT. In nucleotides, the CDR3 is TGTGCCAGCAGTGGGTTCGACACTGAAGCTTTCTTT. As protein: CASSGFDTEAFF.

There are a few counts of this clonotype. The rearrangement links TRBV2 to TRBJ2-3; D not resolved. The CDR3 length is 16 residues. Germline CDR1 and CDR2: SNHLY and FYNNEI. The V gene lost 5 bases and the J gene lost 0 bases, with 15 bases spanning the gap. The CDR3 coding sequence is TGTGCCAGCAGTTTGGGATTTCCTACTAGCACAGATACGCAGTATTTT. As protein: CASSLGFPTSTDTQYF. Using reference TRBV2 and TRBJ2-3 for the parts outside the CDR3, the full variable domain is EPEVTQTPSHQVTQMGQEVILRCVPISNHLYFYWYRQILGQKVEFLVSFYNNEISEKSEIFDDQFSVERPDGSNFTLKIRSTKLEDSAMYFCASSLGFPTSTDTQYFGPGTRLTVL.

This clonotype was found many times. The rearrangement uses TRBV7-2 and TRBJ1-6, with 8 bases fitting TRBD1. The junction had 6 bases not matched to a gene; V was cut back by 5 bases and J by 6 bases. Germline V gives CDR1 SGHTA, CDR2 FQGNSA. This CDR3 is 15 amino acids long. CDR3 sequence: CASSHADRVNSPLHF. CDR3 bases: TGTGCCAGCAGCCACGCGGACAGGGTTAATTCACCCCTCCACTTT.

This clonotype showed up many times. The DNA of the CDR3 is TGCGCCAGCAGCTTCGGCTCCGGGACAGGGGATTCCTACGAGCAGTACTTC. Encoded protein: CASSFGSGTGDSYEQYF. The chain recombines TRBV10-1 with TRBJ2-7; 10 nucleotides line up with TRBD1. The CDR3 runs to 17 residues. Germline CDR1 reads WNHNN; CDR2 reads SYGVQD (reference sequence). V lost 6 bases, J lost 1 base, and 12 bases stayed unmatched.

This clonotype showed up many times. V usage is TRBV6-2 or TRBV6-3 and J usage is TRBJ2-1; D may be TRBD2 (6 bases). V was pared by 2 bases and J by 15 bases, with 17 bases between. CDR3 length: 13 amino acids. CDR1 is MNHEY, CDR2 SVGEGT, per germline. The CDR3 protein is CASSYQGTRDGFF. The CDR3 DNA sequence: TGTGCCAGCAGTTACCAAGGGACTCGAGACGGGTTCTTC.

The sample holds many counts of this clonotype. The chain recombines TRBV3-1 with TRBJ1-6, with D possibly TRBD1 on 6 matching bases. The germline V and J ends were trimmed by 5 bases and 8 bases, with 13 bases remaining between them. Germline V gene sequence: CDR1 LGHDT, CDR2 YNNKEL (reference sequence). The CDR3 sequence is 14 residues long. The CDR3 is CASSSSPGDSPLHF. The CDR3 DNA sequence: TGTGCCAGCAGCTCAAGCCCAGGGGATTCACCCCTCCACTTT.

In this sample, this clonotype turned up a few times. The V gene is TRBV4-2, the J gene TRBJ2-1; possible D gene TRBD1, 5 bases. The CDR3 loop spans 14 amino acids. Germline V CDR1 and CDR2: LGHNA, YNFKEQ. The V end was cut by 1 base, the J end by 5 bases, with 9 bases between. The CDR3 sequence is CASSQGQGNNEQFF. The CDR3, as DNA: TGTGCCAGCAGCCAAGGGCAGGGCAACAATGAGCAGTTCTTC.

This clonotype was counted only a few times. The genes are TRBV28 and TRBJ2-3; D not certain. Germline V lookup: CDR1 MDHEN, CDR2 SYDVKM. This CDR3 has 16 residues. The germline V and J ends were trimmed by 2 bases and 4 bases, with 16 bases remaining between them. Here the CDR3 DNA reads TGTGCCAGCAGTTTAAGTTCAGCCATGGGCCCAGATACGCAGTATTTT. Translated: CASSLSSAMGPDTQYF.

The V gene is TRBV7-8, the J gene TRBJ2-3, with D maybe TRBD2 (5 bases). CDR1 SGHVS and CDR2 FQNEAQ come from the germline V gene. V lost 5 bases and J lost 7, with 16 bases in between. The CDR3 is 14 residues long. In nucleotides, the CDR3 is TGTGCCAGCAGCCCGGGCCCGTGGGAGAATACGCAGTATTTT. It translates to CASSPGPWENTQYF.

This clonotype occurred many times. The chain combines TRBV18 with TRBJ2-5; D gene ambiguous. The CDR3 is 14 residues long. Looked up from germline, CDR1 is KGHSH and CDR2 is LQKENI. The V end was cut by 0 bases, the J end by 1 base, with 6 bases between. The CDR3: CASSPPHTQETQYF. CDR3 nucleotides: TGTGCCAGCTCACCACCGCACACCCAAGAGACCCAGTACTTC.

This clonotype was detected many times. This chain joins TRBV7-6 and TRBJ1-4; no reliable D call. Per germline, CDR1 SGHVS and CDR2 FNYEAQ. Trimming cost V 6 bases and J 6 bases, with 17 bases left between them. This CDR3 has 15 amino acids. The CDR3 reads CASRSQDSQHEKLFF. DNA of the CDR3: TGTGCCAGCAGATCTCAGGACTCACAACATGAAAAACTGTTTTTT.